Shown below are 27 T cell receptor beta chains from a single sample sequenced in a study of cytomegalovirus exposure and HLA in healthy donors. Amplification used 60 Vbeta primers and 13 Jbeta primers. Sequenced by immunoSEQ multiplex PCR; TCRdb stores in-frame clones only, minus some. Of about 130,000 clones listed, 75% to 90% were seen once; the top ten hold 15% to 25%. Sequencing used PBMCs. The receptors derive from a young man in good health and CMV-seropositive.

The genes are TRBV7-2 and TRBJ2-5, with D perhaps TRBD2 (5 bases). The CDR3 sequence is 16 residues long. V was cut by 1 base and J by 5 bases, with 17 bases left in between. Germline CDR1 is SGHTA and CDR2 is FQGNSA. CDR3 loop: CASSLETSGTGETQYF. CDR3 bases: TGTGCCAGCAGCTTAGAGACCAGCGGCACCGGGGAGACCCAGTACTTC.

The chain links TRBV7-8 to TRBJ1-2, with 11 positions matching TRBD1. J lost 6 bases, V lost 6 bases, and 9 bases had no gene match. CDR3 length equals 15 residues. Germline loops: CDR1 SGHVS, CDR2 FQNEAQ. CDR3 amino acids: CASRDPGQGDNGYTF. In DNA form, the CDR3 reads TGTGCCAGCAGGGACCCGGGACAGGGGGATAATGGCTACACCTTC.

In its sample, this clone was seen a few times. V is TRBV4-1 and J is TRBJ1-5; 9 positions match TRBD1. CDR1 is MGHRA, CDR2 YSYEKL, per germline. The J segment lost 7 bases and the V segment lost 1 base, leaving 8 bases of the junction unmatched. This CDR3 is built from 16 residues. CDR3 sequence reads: CASSQADRGVSQPQHF. For the CDR3, the DNA is TGCGCCAGCAGCCAAGCGGACAGGGGAGTATCGCAGCCCCAGCATTTT.

The V gene is TRBV7-6, the J gene TRBJ2-2; 10 bases fit TRBD1. There are 16 residues in the CDR3. Germline trimming cut 5 bases from V and 6 bases from J; bases unmatched to any gene: 9. Germline V CDR1 and CDR2: SGHVS, FNYEAQ. CDR3 amino acids: CASSEPGQGQAGELFF. As DNA, the CDR3 is TGTGCCAGCAGCGAGCCGGGACAGGGGCAGGCCGGGGAGCTGTTTTTT.

The V call is TRBV4-1, the J call TRBJ1-3; D is perhaps TRBD1 (6 bases). This CDR3 has 17 amino acids. The germline gives CDR1 MGHRA, CDR2 YSYEKL. Trimming left V 5 bases short and J 1 base short, with 18 bases between. CDR3 DNA sequence: TGCGCCAGCAGCTCCCCGAGGGGGAGACAATCTGGAAACACCATATATTTT. As protein: CASSSPRGRQSGNTIYF.

The chain has TRBV28 and TRBJ1-1, with a possible D match to TRBD1 (5 bases). The V end was cut by 3 bases, the J end by 0 bases, with 17 bases between. Germline CDR1 and CDR2: MDHEN and SYDVKM. The CDR3 consists of 17 residues. Written as DNA, the CDR3 is TGTGCCAGCAGTTTGGCGGGACGTGGGGAGGTGAACACTGAAGCTTTCTTT. It encodes CASSLAGRGEVNTEAFF.

This chain uses TRBV5-1 with TRBJ1-2, with a possible D match to TRBD1 (5 bases). The CDR3 consists of 13 residues. The V and J ends lost 5 bases and 2 bases respectively, with 10 bases between them. Germline V gene lookup returns CDR1 SGHRS and CDR2 YFSETQ. CDR3 nucleotide sequence: TGCGCCAGCAGATATCGACAGAACTATGGCTACACCTTC. Translation gives CASRYRQNYGYTF.

This clone appeared once. The chain couples TRBV4-1 to TRBJ1-1; 8 positions match TRBD1. This CDR3 is 15 amino acids long. Germline V lookup: CDR1 MGHRA, CDR2 YSYEKL. The ends lost 4 bases at V and 4 bases at J; junction bases unmatched: 8. The CDR3 DNA is TGCGCCAGCAGCCTTCAGACAGGGGAGCGCACTGAAGCTTTCTTT. This gives the protein CASSLQTGERTEAFF.

This sequence joins TRBV13 and TRBJ2-2, with TRBD1 matching 7 bases. The CDR3 sequence is 18 residues long. The J segment lost 1 base and the V segment lost 5 bases, leaving 13 bases of the junction unmatched. Germline values: CDR1 PRHDT, CDR2 FYEKMQ (reference sequence). The CDR3: CASSAQTGRGRNTGELFF. The CDR3 DNA reads TGTGCCAGCAGCGCACAAACGGGAAGGGGGCGGAACACCGGGGAGCTGTTTTTT.

In this sample, this clone turned up a few times. The chain uses TRBV15 and TRBJ1-5; D call uncertain. V shed 0 bases and J shed 5 bases, with 11 bases lying between them. CDR1 is LNHNV, CDR2 YYDKDF, per germline (reference sequence). There are 15 residues in the CDR3. CDR3 sequence reads: CATSREWQSYQPQHF. The CDR3 DNA is TGTGCCACCAGCAGAGAGTGGCAGTCTTATCAGCCCCAGCATTTT.

The chain employs TRBV2 and TRBJ2-2; D ambiguous. Trimming pared 10 bases from V and 3 bases from J, leaving 9 bases between. Germline V lookup: CDR1 SNHLY, CDR2 FYNNEI. There are 12 residues in the CDR3. The CDR3 loop is CATTKYTGELFF. In DNA, the CDR3 is TGTGCCACCACAAAATACACCGGGGAGCTGTTTTTT.

The chain recombines TRBV28 with TRBJ1-5, with 7 bases identical to TRBD1. With 5 bases clipped from V and 5 bases from J, the junction kept 9 bases outside the gene matches. This CDR3 has 15 residues. CDR1 is MDHEN and CDR2 is SYDVKM in the germline V gene. The CDR3 sequence is CASSDHRGLDQPQHF. DNA of the CDR3: TGTGCCAGCAGTGACCACAGGGGTCTAGATCAGCCCCAGCATTTT.

The chain carries TRBV4-1 and TRBJ2-1, with a tentative D call TRBD2 (5 bases). The CDR3 is made up of 16 amino acids. Per germline, CDR1 MGHRA and CDR2 YSYEKL. Trimming shortened V by 4 bases and J by 6 bases, and 19 bases separated the two germline ends. For the CDR3, the DNA is TGCGCCAGCAGCCCCTTAGGGAAGGAGGTTGCCAATGAGCAGTTCTTC. Its protein is CASSPLGKEVANEQFF.

The rearrangement links TRBV27 to TRBJ1-2, with 9 bases fitting TRBD1. The CDR3 covers 14 residues. J was trimmed by 4 bases and V by 6 bases; bases with no gene match: 6. In germline, CDR1 is MNHEY, CDR2 SMNVEV (reference sequence). The CDR3 loop is CASSRTGGGYGYTF. The CDR3 DNA reads TGTGCCAGCAGCAGAACAGGGGGCGGCTATGGCTACACCTTC.

V and J are TRBV29-1 and TRBJ2-3; a possible D gene is TRBD2 (5 bases). CDR3 length equals 14 residues. V shed 2 bases and J shed 6 bases, with 15 bases lying between them. Germline V gene lookup returns CDR1 SQVTM and CDR2 ANQGSEA. This CDR3 reads CSVEYEGRGDTQYF. CDR3 in DNA: TGCAGCGTTGAATACGAGGGAAGAGGGGATACGCAGTATTTT.

Here the CDR3 DNA reads TGTGCCAGCACGTCCCTTAGGGGGACGGACACCATATATTTT. Protein product: CASTSLRGTDTIYF. V is TRBV6-5 and J is TRBJ1-3; possible D gene TRBD1, 6 bases. Trimming took 7 bases from V and 8 from J, leaving 18 bases between them. Germline assignment: CDR1 MNHEY and CDR2 SVGAGI. The CDR3 runs to 14 residues.

This clone appeared once. The J gene is TRBJ2-1, the V gene TRBV7-6, with TRBD2 identical over 12 bases. Germline assignment: CDR1 SGHVS and CDR2 FNYEAQ. The J segment lost 4 bases and the V segment lost 5 bases, leaving 6 bases of the junction unmatched. The CDR3 covers 16 residues. The CDR3 DNA sequence: TGTGCCAGCAGCCGACTAGCGGGGGCAGTTTACAATGAGCAGTTCTTC. Its protein product is CASSRLAGAVYNEQFF.

The rearrangement links TRBV9 to TRBJ2-1; D perhaps matches TRBD2 (5 bases). Trimming removed 0 bases at V and 13 bases at J, with 11 bases between. The CDR3 is made up of 12 amino acids. Germline lookup yields CDR1 SGDLS and CDR2 YYNGEE. The chain's CDR3 is CASSVDGVEQFF. The CDR3 region has the DNA TGTGCCAGCAGCGTAGACGGGGTCGAACAGTTCTTC.

This chain uses TRBV4-1 with TRBJ1-2; D gene unclear. This CDR3 is 13 amino acids long. Germline V lookup: CDR1 MGHRA, CDR2 YSYEKL. V was shortened by 0 bases and J by 7 bases, with 9 bases between the two germline ends. CDR3: CASSQDRWFGYTF. The CDR3 DNA reads as TGCGCCAGCAGCCAAGATCGGTGGTTTGGCTACACCTTC.

The V gene is TRBV7-8, the J gene TRBJ2-7, with a possible D match to TRBD2 (5 bases). Germline CDR1 SGHVS, CDR2 FQNEAQ. There are 15 residues in the CDR3. Deletions cut 5 bases from V and 0 bases from J, with 14 bases between. CDR3 DNA: TGTGCCAGCAGCCCCCAAGAGGGAAGCTCCTACGAGCAGTACTTC. Translating gives CASSPQEGSSYEQYF. Drawing the rest from reference TRBV7-8 and TRBJ2-7, the complete variable domain is GAGVSQSPRYKVAKRGQDVALRCDPISGHVSLFWYQQALGQGPEFLTYFQNEAQLDKSGLPSDRFFAERPEGSVSTLKIQRTQQEDSAVYLCASSPQEGSSYEQYFGPGTRLTVT.

The chain has TRBV30 and TRBJ1-6; D is perhaps TRBD1 (5 bases). The CDR3 is 17 residues long. Per the germline V gene, CDR1 is GTSNPN and CDR2 is SVGIG (reference sequence). V was clipped by 2 bases and J by 8 bases, with 22 bases between them. CDR3 protein: CAWSMMPPGSGDSPLHF. The CDR3, as DNA: TGTGCCTGGAGTATGATGCCCCCAGGGTCGGGTGATTCACCCCTCCACTTT.

The chain couples TRBV7-6 to TRBJ2-1, with 7 bases lining up with TRBD1. Unmatched junction bases numbered 9, after V lost 4 bases and J lost 9 bases. CDR1 is SGHVS and CDR2 is FNYEAQ in the germline V gene. There are 14 residues in the CDR3. CDR3 sequence: CASSSYLTGSEQFF. The CDR3 bases are TGTGCCAGCAGCTCCTACCTGACAGGGAGTGAGCAGTTCTTC.

In nucleotides, the CDR3 is TGTGCCAGCAGCTGGGGGACAGATAATCAGCCCCAGCATTTT. This encodes CASSWGTDNQPQHF. V is TRBV5-6 and J is TRBJ1-5; 7 bases are shared with TRBD1. Per germline, CDR1 SGHDT and CDR2 YYEEEE. J gave up 4 bases and V 3 bases, and 4 bases lay outside the gene matches. The CDR3 length is 14 residues.

CDR3 sequence (DNA): TGTGCCAGCAGTTACGGGACAGATAACTATGGCTACACCTTC. It encodes CASSYGTDNYGYTF. This chain joins TRBV6-5 and TRBJ1-2; the match to TRBD1 covers 7 bases. Per germline, CDR1 MNHEY and CDR2 SVGAGI. CDR3 size: 14 residues. The ends lost 2 bases at V and 1 base at J; junction bases unmatched: 1.

This clone was seen only once. The rearrangement joins TRBV11-2 to TRBJ2-7; 8 nucleotides align to TRBD1. Per germline, CDR1 SGHAT and CDR2 FQNNGV. This CDR3 has 15 amino acids. V lost 3 bases and J lost 4; bases outside the gene matches: 8. CDR3 bases: TGTGCCAGCAGCTTGGGGGCCGACAGGGGTTACGAGCAGTACTTC. It translates to CASSLGADRGYEQYF.

The chain is built from TRBV7-6 and TRBJ2-5; 9 nucleotides match TRBD2. The CDR3 is made up of 14 amino acids. The germline gives CDR1 SGHVS, CDR2 FNYEAQ. J gave up 3 bases and V 5 bases, and 4 bases lay outside the gene matches. The CDR3 DNA sequence: TGTGCCAGCAGCCAAAGCGGGGGGAAAGAGACCCAGTACTTC. Its protein product is CASSQSGGKETQYF.

The rearrangement uses TRBV9 and TRBJ2-1; the match to TRBD1 covers 9 bases. The germline gives CDR1 SGDLS, CDR2 YYNGEE. The CDR3 runs 18 residues. After removal of 4 bases from V and 1 base from J, the junction contained 12 bases not matched to a gene. As DNA, the CDR3 is TGTGCCAGCAGCTTTTCCGTAACCGGGACAGGGTCCTACAATGAGCAGTTCTTC. It is translated as CASSFSVTGTGSYNEQFF.